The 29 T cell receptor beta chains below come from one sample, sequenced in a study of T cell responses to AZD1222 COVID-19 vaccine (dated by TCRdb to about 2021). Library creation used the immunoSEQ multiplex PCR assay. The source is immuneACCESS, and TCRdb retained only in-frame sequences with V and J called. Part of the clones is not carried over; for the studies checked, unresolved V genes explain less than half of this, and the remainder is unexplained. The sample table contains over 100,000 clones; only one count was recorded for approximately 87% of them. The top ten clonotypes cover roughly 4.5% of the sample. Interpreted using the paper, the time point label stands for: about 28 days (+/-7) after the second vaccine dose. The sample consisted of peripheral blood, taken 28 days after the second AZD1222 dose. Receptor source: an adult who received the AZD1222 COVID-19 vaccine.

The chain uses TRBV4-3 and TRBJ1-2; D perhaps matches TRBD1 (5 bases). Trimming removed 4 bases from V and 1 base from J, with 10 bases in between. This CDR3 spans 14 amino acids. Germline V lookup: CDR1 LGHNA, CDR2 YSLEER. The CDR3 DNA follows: TGCGCCAGCAGCCTCGCGGGGGGTAACTATGGCTACACCTTC. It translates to CASSLAGGNYGYTF.

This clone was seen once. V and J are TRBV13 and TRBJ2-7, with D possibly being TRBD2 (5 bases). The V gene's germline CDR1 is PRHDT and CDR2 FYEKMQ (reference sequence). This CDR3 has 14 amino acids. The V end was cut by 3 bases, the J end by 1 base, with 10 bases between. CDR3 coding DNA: TGTGCCAGCAGCTTCGGGGTCCGATCCTACGAGCAGTACTTC. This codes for CASSFGVRSYEQYF. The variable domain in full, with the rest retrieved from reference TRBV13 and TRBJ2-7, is AAGVIQSPRHLIKEKRETATLKCYPIPRHDTVYWYQQGPGQDPQFLISFYEKMQSDKGSIPDRFSAQQFSDYHSELNMSSLELGDSALYFCASSFGVRSYEQYFGPGTRLTVT.

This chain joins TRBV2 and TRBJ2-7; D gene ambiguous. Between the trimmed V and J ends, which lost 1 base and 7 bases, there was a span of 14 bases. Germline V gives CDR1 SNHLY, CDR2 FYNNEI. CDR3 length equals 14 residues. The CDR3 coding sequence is TGTGCCAGCAGTGAAGTCTTCAGAGTCTGGGAGCAGTACTTC. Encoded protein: CASSEVFRVWEQYF.

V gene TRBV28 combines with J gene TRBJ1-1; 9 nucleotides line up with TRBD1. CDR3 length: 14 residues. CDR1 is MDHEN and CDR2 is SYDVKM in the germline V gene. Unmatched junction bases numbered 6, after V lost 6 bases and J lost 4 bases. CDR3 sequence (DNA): TGTGCCAGCAGCCTGGACAGGGGCCCCACTGAAGCTTTCTTT. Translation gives CASSLDRGPTEAFF.

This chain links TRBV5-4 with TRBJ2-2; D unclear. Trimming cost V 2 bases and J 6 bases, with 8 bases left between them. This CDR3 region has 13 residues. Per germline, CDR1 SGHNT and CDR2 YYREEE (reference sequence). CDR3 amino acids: CASSFDPAGELFF. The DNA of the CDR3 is TGTGCCAGCAGCTTCGATCCCGCCGGGGAGCTGTTTTTT.

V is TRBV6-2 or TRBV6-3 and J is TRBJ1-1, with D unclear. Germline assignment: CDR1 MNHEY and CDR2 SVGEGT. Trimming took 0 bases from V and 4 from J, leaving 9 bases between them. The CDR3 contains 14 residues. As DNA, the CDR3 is TGTGCCAGCAGTTACTCTTGGCCGGGCACTGAAGCTTTCTTT. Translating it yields CASSYSWPGTEAFF.

CDR3 amino acids: CASSQLGQGAADEQFF. In DNA, the CDR3 is TGTGCCAGCAGCCAACTGGGACAGGGGGCGGCCGATGAGCAGTTCTTC. The J gene is TRBJ2-1, the V gene TRBV4-2, with 12 bases matching TRBD1. The CDR3 is made up of 16 amino acids. Germline loops: CDR1 LGHNA, CDR2 YNFKEQ. The V gene end was trimmed by 2 bases and the J gene end by 8 bases; junction bases not matched to a gene: 7.

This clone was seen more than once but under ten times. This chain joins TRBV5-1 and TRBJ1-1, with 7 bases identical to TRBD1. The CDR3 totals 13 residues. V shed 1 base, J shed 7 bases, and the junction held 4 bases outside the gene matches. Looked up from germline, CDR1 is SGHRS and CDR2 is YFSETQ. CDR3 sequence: CASSLPGQNEAFF. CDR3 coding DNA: TGCGCCAGCAGCTTGCCGGGACAGAATGAAGCTTTCTTT.

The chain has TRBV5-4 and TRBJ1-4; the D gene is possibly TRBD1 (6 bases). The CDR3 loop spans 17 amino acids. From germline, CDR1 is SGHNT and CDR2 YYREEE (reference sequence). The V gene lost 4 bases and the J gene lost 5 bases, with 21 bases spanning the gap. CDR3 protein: CASSDGRREGVNEKLFF. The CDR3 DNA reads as TGTGCCAGCAGCGATGGGAGGCGAGAGGGGGTAAATGAAAAACTGTTTTTT.

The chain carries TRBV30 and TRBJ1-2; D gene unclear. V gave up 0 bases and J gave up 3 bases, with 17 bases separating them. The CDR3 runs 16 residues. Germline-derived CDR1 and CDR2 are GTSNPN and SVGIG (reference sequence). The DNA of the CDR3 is TGTGCCTGGAGTGTTCGCCTGTTGGCCCGAGACTATGGCTACACCTTC. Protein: CAWSVRLLARDYGYTF.

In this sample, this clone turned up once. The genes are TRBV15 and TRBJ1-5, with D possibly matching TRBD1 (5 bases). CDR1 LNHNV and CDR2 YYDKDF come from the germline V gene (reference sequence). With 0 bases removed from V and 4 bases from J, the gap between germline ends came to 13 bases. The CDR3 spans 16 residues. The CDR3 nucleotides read TGTGCCACCAGCAGAGATGCCCAGGGTGGTAATCAGCCCCAGCATTTT. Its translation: CATSRDAQGGNQPQHF.

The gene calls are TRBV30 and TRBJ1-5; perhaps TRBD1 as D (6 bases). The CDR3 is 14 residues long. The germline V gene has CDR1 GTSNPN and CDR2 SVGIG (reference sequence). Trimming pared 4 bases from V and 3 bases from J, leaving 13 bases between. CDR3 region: CAWKGDPSNQPQHF. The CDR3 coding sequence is TGTGCCTGGAAGGGGGATCCATCCAATCAGCCCCAGCATTTT. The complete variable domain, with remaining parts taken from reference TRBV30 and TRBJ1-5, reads SQTIHQWPATLVQPVGSPLSLECTVEGTSNPNLYWYRQAAGRGLQLLFYSVGIGQISSEVPQNLSASRPQDRQFILSSKKLLLSDSGFYLCAWKGDPSNQPQHFGDGTRLSIL.

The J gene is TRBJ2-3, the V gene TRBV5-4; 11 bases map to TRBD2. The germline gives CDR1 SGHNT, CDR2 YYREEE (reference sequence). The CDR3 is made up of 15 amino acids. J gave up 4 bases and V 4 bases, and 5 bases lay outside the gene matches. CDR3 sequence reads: CASSGSGRASDTQYF. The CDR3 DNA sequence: TGTGCCAGCAGCGGTAGCGGGAGGGCTTCAGATACGCAGTATTTT.

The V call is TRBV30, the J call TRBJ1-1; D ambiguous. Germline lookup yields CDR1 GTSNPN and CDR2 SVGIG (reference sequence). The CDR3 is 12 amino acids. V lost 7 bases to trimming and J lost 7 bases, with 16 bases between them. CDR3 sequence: CASSKEGNEAFF. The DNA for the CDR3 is TGTGCCTCCTCCAAAGAGGGTAATGAAGCTTTCTTT. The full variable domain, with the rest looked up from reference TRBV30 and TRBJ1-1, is SQTIHQWPATLVQPVGSPLSLECTVEGTSNPNLYWYRQAAGRGLQLLFYSVGIGQISSEVPQNLSASRPQDRQFILSSKKLLLSDSGFYLCASSKEGNEAFFGQGTRLTVV.

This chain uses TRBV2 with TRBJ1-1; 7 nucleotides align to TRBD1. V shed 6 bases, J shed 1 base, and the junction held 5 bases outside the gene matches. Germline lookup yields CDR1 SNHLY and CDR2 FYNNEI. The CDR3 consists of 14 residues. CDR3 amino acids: CASSYRGGNTEAFF. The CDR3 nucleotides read TGTGCCAGCAGCTACAGGGGCGGGAACACTGAAGCTTTCTTT.

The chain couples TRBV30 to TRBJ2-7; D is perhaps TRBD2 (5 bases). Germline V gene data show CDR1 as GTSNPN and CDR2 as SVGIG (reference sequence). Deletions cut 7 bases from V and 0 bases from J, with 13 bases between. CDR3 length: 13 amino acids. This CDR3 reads CASQRWGSYEQYF. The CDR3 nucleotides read TGTGCCTCCCAGCGGTGGGGCTCCTACGAGCAGTACTTC.

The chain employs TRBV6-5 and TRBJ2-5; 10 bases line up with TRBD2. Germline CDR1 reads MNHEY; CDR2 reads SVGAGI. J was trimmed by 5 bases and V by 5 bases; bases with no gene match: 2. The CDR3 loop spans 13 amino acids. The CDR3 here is CASSPSGGETQYF. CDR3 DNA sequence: TGTGCCAGCAGTCCTAGCGGGGGTGAGACCCAGTACTTC.

CDR3 loop: CASSFPGTSQFF. For the CDR3, the DNA is TGCGCCAGCAGCTTCCCCGGGACTAGCCAGTTCTTC. This chain joins TRBV5-1 and TRBJ2-1; the match to TRBD2 covers 9 bases. There are 12 residues in the CDR3. Germline V lookup: CDR1 SGHRS, CDR2 YFSETQ. Unmatched junction bases numbered 4, after V lost 2 bases and J lost 13 bases.

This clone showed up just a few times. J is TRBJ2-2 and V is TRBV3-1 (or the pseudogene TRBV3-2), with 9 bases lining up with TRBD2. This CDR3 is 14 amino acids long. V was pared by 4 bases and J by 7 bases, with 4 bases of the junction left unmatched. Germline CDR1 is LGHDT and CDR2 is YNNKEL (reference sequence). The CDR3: CASSRGGAGGELFF. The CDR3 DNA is TGTGCCAGCAGCCGCGGGGGGGCTGGCGGGGAGCTGTTTTTT.

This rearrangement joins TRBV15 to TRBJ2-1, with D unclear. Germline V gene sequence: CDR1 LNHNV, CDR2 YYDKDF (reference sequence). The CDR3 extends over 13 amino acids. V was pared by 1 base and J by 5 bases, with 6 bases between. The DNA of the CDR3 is TGTGCCACCAGCAGAGGGGGTCACAATGAGCAGTTCTTC. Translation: CATSRGGHNEQFF.

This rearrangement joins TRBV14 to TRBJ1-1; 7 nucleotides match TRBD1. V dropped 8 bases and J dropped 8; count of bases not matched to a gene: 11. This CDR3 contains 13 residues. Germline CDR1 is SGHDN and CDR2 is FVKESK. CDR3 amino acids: CASQQFPGQEAFF. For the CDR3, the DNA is TGTGCCAGCCAACAATTTCCGGGACAGGAAGCTTTCTTT.

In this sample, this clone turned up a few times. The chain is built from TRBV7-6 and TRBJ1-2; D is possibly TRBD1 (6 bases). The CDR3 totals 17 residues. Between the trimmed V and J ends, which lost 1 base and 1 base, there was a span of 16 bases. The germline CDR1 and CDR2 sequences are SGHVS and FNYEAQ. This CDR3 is CASSLGGGRKDNYGYTF. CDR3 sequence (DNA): TGTGCCAGCAGCTTAGGTGGGGGGCGCAAGGATAACTATGGCTACACCTTC. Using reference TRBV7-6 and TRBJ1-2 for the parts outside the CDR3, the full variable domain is GAGVSQSPRYKVTKRGQDVALRCDPISGHVSLYWYRQALGQGPEFLTYFNYEAQQDKSGLPNDRFSAERPEGSISTLTIQRTEQRDSAMYRCASSLGGGRKDNYGYTFGSGTRLTVV.

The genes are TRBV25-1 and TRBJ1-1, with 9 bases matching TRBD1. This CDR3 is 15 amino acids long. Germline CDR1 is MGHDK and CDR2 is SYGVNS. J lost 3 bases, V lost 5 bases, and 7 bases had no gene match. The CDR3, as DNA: TGTGCCAGCAGTCACCGGGGACAGGGTGACACTGAAGCTTTCTTT. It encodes CASSHRGQGDTEAFF.

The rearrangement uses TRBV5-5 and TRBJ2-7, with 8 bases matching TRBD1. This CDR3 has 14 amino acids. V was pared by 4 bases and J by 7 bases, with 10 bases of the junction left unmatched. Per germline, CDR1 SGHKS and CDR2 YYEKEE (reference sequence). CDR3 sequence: CASSRTGTVGEQYF. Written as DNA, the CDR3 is TGTGCCAGCAGCAGGACAGGGACGGTTGGAGAGCAGTACTTC.

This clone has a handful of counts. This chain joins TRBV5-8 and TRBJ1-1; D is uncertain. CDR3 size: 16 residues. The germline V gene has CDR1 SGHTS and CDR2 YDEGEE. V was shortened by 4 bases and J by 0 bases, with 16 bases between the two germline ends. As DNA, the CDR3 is TGTGCCAGCAGCGGTCTTGTGGGCATCCTGAACACTGAAGCTTTCTTT. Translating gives CASSGLVGILNTEAFF.

CDR3 sequence: CASTIRGLGNQPQHF. For the CDR3, the DNA is TGTGCCAGCACAATCAGGGGTTTGGGCAATCAGCCCCAGCATTTT. The chain has TRBV2 and TRBJ1-5; D perhaps matches TRBD1 (6 bases). V lost 7 bases and J lost 2, with 15 bases in between. This CDR3 spans 15 amino acids. Germline CDR1 reads SNHLY; CDR2 reads FYNNEI.

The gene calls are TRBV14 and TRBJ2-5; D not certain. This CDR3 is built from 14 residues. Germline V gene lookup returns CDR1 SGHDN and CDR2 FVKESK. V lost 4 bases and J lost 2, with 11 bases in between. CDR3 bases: TGTGCCAGCAGCCCCTTAGGAAATCAAGAGACCCAGTACTTC. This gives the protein CASSPLGNQETQYF.

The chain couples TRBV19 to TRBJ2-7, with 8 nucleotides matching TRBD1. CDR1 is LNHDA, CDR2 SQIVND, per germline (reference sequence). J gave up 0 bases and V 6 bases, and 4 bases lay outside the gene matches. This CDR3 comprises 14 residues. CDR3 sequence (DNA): TGTGCCAGTAGAAACAGGGGGGACTCCTACGAGCAGTACTTC. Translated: CASRNRGDSYEQYF.

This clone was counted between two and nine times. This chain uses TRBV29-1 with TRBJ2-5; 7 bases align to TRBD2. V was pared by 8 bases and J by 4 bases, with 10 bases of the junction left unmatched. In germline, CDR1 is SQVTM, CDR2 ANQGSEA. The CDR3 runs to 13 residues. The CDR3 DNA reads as TGCAGCTCATTTGGGGGGGGAGGAGAGACCCAGTACTTC. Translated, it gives CSSFGGGGETQYF.